Presented here are 30 T cell receptor beta chains from one specimen sequenced in a study of cytomegalovirus exposure and HLA in healthy donors. PCR primers comprised 60 Vbeta and 13 Jbeta primers. The assay was immunoSEQ multiplex PCR, and TCRdb's table has in-frame clones only and misses some. This sample carries about 180,000 clones, 65% to 80% of them seen once, and the ten largest clones take around 2.3%. Sequencing input: PBMCs. Receptors were obtained from a woman aged 25-40 years in good health and CMV-seropositive.

The V gene is TRBV27, the J gene TRBJ2-7; 7 nucleotides match TRBD2. The CDR3 is 11 residues long. Trimming took 6 bases from V and 7 from J; bases not matched to a gene: 3. The germline V gene encodes CDR1 MNHEY and CDR2 SMNVEV (reference sequence). DNA of the CDR3: TGTGCCAGCAGGGGAGGGAGTGAGCAGTACTTC. Translated: CASRGGSEQYF.

The chain is built from TRBV15 and TRBJ2-7; D might be TRBD2 (6 bases). V shed 0 bases and J shed 6 bases, with 9 bases lying between them. This CDR3 spans 13 amino acids. Germline values: CDR1 LNHNV, CDR2 YYDKDF (reference sequence). In DNA, the CDR3 is TGTGCCACCAGCAGAGATCACGGGGGCGAGCAGTACTTC. It yields the protein CATSRDHGGEQYF.

The chain uses TRBV4-3 and TRBJ2-7, with D possibly matching TRBD1 (6 bases). Germline V gene data show CDR1 as LGHNA and CDR2 as YSLEER. The CDR3 length is 15 residues. V gave up 1 base and J gave up 0 bases, with 10 bases separating them. Here the CDR3 DNA reads TGCGCCAGCAGCCAAGGGCAGGGGAGCTCCTACGAGCAGTACTTC. Its protein product is CASSQGQGSSYEQYF.

The table lists this clone with a few counts. V usage is TRBV6-6 and J usage is TRBJ2-7; 7 bases map to TRBD1. The CDR3 length is 15 residues. Germline loops: CDR1 MNHNY, CDR2 SVGAGI (reference sequence). Trimming at V came to 6 bases and at J to 2 bases, leaving 10 bases not matched to a gene. In DNA form, the CDR3 reads TGTGCCAGCAGCTCTGTCCGGGGACAGACCTACGAGCAGTACTTC. Amino acid sequence: CASSSVRGQTYEQYF.

The rearrangement joins TRBV18 to TRBJ1-6, with D possibly TRBD1 on 5 matching bases. The CDR3 loop spans 16 amino acids. CDR1 is KGHSH and CDR2 is LQKENI in the germline V gene. The V and J ends lost 4 bases and 10 bases respectively, with 20 bases between them. Here the CDR3 reads CASSLGGQGNRSPLHF. The DNA for the CDR3 is TGTGCCAGCTCACTCGGGGGTCAGGGAAATCGATCACCCCTCCACTTT.

J is TRBJ1-5 and V is TRBV6-5; D is unresolved. Trimming cost V 6 bases and J 4 bases, with 10 bases left between them. CDR1 and CDR2 (germline): MNHEY, SVGAGI. The CDR3 is 13 residues long. CDR3 bases: TGTGCCAGCAGCCAAGGACTGAATCAGCCCCAGCATTTT. Translating it yields CASSQGLNQPQHF.

The CDR3 nucleotides are TGTGCCAGTAGTTACAGGGCGCCCGGGGAGCTGTTTTTT. This codes for CASSYRAPGELFF. This chain links TRBV19 with TRBJ2-2; possible D gene TRBD1, 6 bases. The CDR3 has 13 amino acids. The V end lost 5 bases, the J end lost 6 bases, and 10 bases lay between the germline ends. Germline loops: CDR1 LNHDA, CDR2 SQIVND (reference sequence).

The rearrangement links TRBV2 to TRBJ1-4; 10 bases agree with TRBD1. The CDR3 spans 15 residues. Germline V gene sequence: CDR1 SNHLY, CDR2 FYNNEI. With 7 bases clipped from V and 5 bases from J, the junction kept 7 bases outside the gene matches. CDR3 loop: CASTLEGQGNEKLFF. In nucleotides, the CDR3 is TGTGCCAGCACCCTTGAGGGACAGGGGAATGAAAAACTGTTTTTT.

The rearrangement joins TRBV27 to TRBJ2-7; a weak D match, TRBD2 (6 bases). Germline loops: CDR1 MNHEY, CDR2 SMNVEV (reference sequence). The V gene lost 6 bases and the J gene lost 7 bases, with 19 bases spanning the gap. The CDR3 is 14 residues long. CDR3 residues: CASRDLGRDWEQYF. In nucleotides, the CDR3 is TGTGCCAGCAGGGACCTGGGCAGGGACTGGGAGCAGTACTTC.

The gene calls are TRBV19 and TRBJ1-2, with 7 bases that match TRBD1. This CDR3 region has 13 residues. Germline-derived CDR1 and CDR2 are LNHDA and SQIVND (reference sequence). V trimming: 4 bases; J trimming: 2 bases; junction bases outside the gene matches: 1. The CDR3 DNA reads TGTGCCAGTAGTAGGGACAGAAACTATGGCTACACCTTC. Translated: CASSRDRNYGYTF.

The chain links TRBV10-3 to TRBJ1-2; a weak D match, TRBD1 (6 bases). The ends were cut back, 8 bases at V and 0 bases at J, with 10 bases in the middle. Germline V CDR1 and CDR2: ENHRY, SYGVKD. The CDR3 is made up of 13 amino acids. Here the CDR3 DNA reads TGTGCCATCCGGGCAGGGGCTAACTATGGCTACACCTTC. Residues: CAIRAGANYGYTF.

This clone was seen just once. The rearrangement uses TRBV28 and TRBJ2-5, with 7 bases lining up with TRBD2. CDR3 length: 13 amino acids. Germline CDR1 reads MDHEN; CDR2 reads SYDVKM. J was trimmed by 4 bases and V by 5 bases; bases with no gene match: 4. The CDR3 bases are TGTGCCAGCAGTCCCGGCGGGGGAGAGACCCAGTACTTC. Residues: CASSPGGGETQYF.

The chain links TRBV5-4 to TRBJ2-3; D possibly corresponds to TRBD1 (5 bases). The CDR3 totals 15 residues. Trimming stripped 3 bases from V and 2 bases from J, with 13 bases between. Germline V gives CDR1 SGHNT, CDR2 YYREEE (reference sequence). This CDR3 is CASSSSGSFTDTQYF. The CDR3 coding sequence is TGTGCCAGCAGCTCCTCAGGGTCCTTCACAGATACGCAGTATTTT.

This chain connects TRBV6-5 to TRBJ1-1, with 7 bases matching TRBD1. The CDR3 has 13 residues. Germline CDR1 MNHEY, CDR2 SVGAGI. V shed 5 bases and J 9 bases; nucleotides not matched to a gene: 9. CDR3 residues: CASSENSGGKAFF. CDR3 sequence (DNA): TGTGCCAGCAGTGAAAACTCAGGGGGGAAAGCTTTCTTT.

The CDR3 here is CASSQEHMTNYEQYF. The CDR3 DNA follows: TGCGCCAGCAGCCAAGAACACATGACTAACTACGAGCAGTACTTC. V gene TRBV4-3 combines with J gene TRBJ2-7, with a weak D call TRBD2 (5 bases). Germline V gives CDR1 LGHNA, CDR2 YSLEER. The CDR3 is 15 residues long. Trimming removed 0 bases from V and 3 bases from J, with 12 bases in between.

The chain employs TRBV11-2 and TRBJ2-7, with D maybe TRBD1 (6 bases). There are 13 residues in the CDR3. Looked up from germline, CDR1 is SGHAT and CDR2 is FQNNGV. V was pared by 5 bases and J by 0 bases, with 8 bases between. The CDR3 reads CASSRTASYEQYF. CDR3 sequence (DNA): TGTGCCAGCAGCCGGACAGCCTCCTACGAGCAGTACTTC.

V and J are TRBV7-2 and TRBJ2-7; 9 bases match TRBD1. Germline assignment: CDR1 SGHTA and CDR2 FQGNSA. Trimming at V came to 5 bases and at J to 2 bases, leaving 13 bases not matched to a gene. The CDR3 is 17 amino acids. The CDR3 DNA reads as TGTGCCAGCAGCGGTAGTCCCGGGACAGGGACAACCTACGAGCAGTACTTC. It translates to CASSGSPGTGTTYEQYF.

The chain combines TRBV30 with TRBJ1-5; D is undetermined. The CDR3 is made up of 14 amino acids. With 0 bases removed from V and 4 bases from J, the gap between germline ends came to 10 bases. CDR1 and CDR2 from the germline V gene are GTSNPN and SVGIG (reference sequence). Written as DNA, the CDR3 is TGTGCCTGGAGTGTAGGCACGGGAAATCAGCCCCAGCATTTT. Translating gives CAWSVGTGNQPQHF.

The V call is TRBV27, the J call TRBJ2-5; TRBD2 matches 7 bases. Trimming took 4 bases from V and 0 from J; bases not matched to a gene: 11. CDR1 MNHEY and CDR2 SMNVEV come from the germline V gene (reference sequence). This CDR3 contains 17 residues. The CDR3 DNA reads as TGTGCCAGCAGTTCCGAGCGGGGCCTTCCGTACCAAGAGACCCAGTACTTC. It is translated as CASSSERGLPYQETQYF.

V gene TRBV7-9 combines with J gene TRBJ2-1, with 11 bases aligning to TRBD1. Germline V gives CDR1 SEHNR, CDR2 FQNEAQ (reference sequence). CDR3 length: 17 residues. J lost 3 bases, V lost 5 bases, and 9 bases had no gene match. The CDR3 DNA reads TGTGCCAGCAGCCCCGCCCCCGGGACAGGGGGCTACAATGAGCAGTTCTTC. Its translation is CASSPAPGTGGYNEQFF.

This clone occurred a few times. The V gene is TRBV19, the J gene TRBJ2-5, with 10 nucleotides matching TRBD1. V shed 7 bases, J shed 5 bases, and the junction held 13 bases outside the gene matches. The CDR3 length is 16 residues. The germline CDR1 and CDR2 sequences are LNHDA and SQIVND (reference sequence). The CDR3 sequence is CASNPGPGQGDETQYF. The CDR3 nucleotides read TGTGCCAGTAACCCCGGCCCCGGACAGGGGGACGAGACCCAGTACTTC.

In regard to this clone: Relative to the germline gene, one junction end is altered; a read error may explain this. Distinct nucleotide sequences in the sample also encode this CDR3. This sequence joins TRBV5-4 and TRBJ1-2; perhaps TRBD1 as D (5 bases). The CDR3 runs to 16 residues. Looked up from germline, CDR1 is SGHNT and CDR2 is YYREEE (reference sequence). The CDR3 reads CASSLAGQGIFYGYTF. The CDR3 DNA reads as TGCGCCAGCAGCTTGGCCGGGCAGGGAATTTTCTATGGCTACACCTTC. Combining the CDR3 with reference TRBV5-4 and TRBJ1-2 gives the whole variable domain ETGVTQSPTHLIKTRGQQVTLRCSSQSGHNTVSWYQQALGQGPQFIFQYYREEENGRGNFPPRFSGLQFPNYSSELNVNALELDDSALYLCASSLAGQGIFYGYTFGSGTRLTVV.

The chain is built from TRBV15 and TRBJ1-4; tentative D call: TRBD1 (6 bases). This CDR3 is 15 amino acids long. Trimming stripped 7 bases from V and 0 bases from J, with 12 bases between. Germline V gene sequence: CDR1 LNHNV, CDR2 YYDKDF (reference sequence). The CDR3 DNA reads TGTGCCACCAAAAGGGGGACCGCAACTAATGAAAAACTGTTTTTT. Amino acid sequence: CATKRGTATNEKLFF.

This clone was seen once. The chain carries TRBV4-1 and TRBJ2-2; TRBD2 is a possible D gene (6 bases). V shed 3 bases and J shed 7 bases, with 18 bases lying between them. The CDR3 sequence is 16 residues long. The V gene's germline CDR1 is MGHRA and CDR2 YSYEKL. The CDR3 sequence: CASSQERAGPDGELFF. CDR3 in DNA: TGCGCCAGCAGCCAGGAGAGGGCGGGGCCGGACGGGGAGCTGTTTTTT.

This chain uses TRBV18 with TRBJ2-1; the match to TRBD2 covers 15 bases. Per the germline V gene, CDR1 is KGHSH and CDR2 is LQKENI. V shed 5 bases, J shed 7 bases, and the junction held 0 bases outside the gene matches. This CDR3 comprises 14 residues. DNA of the CDR3: TGTGCCAGCTCAGGGACTAGCGGGGGGAATGAGCAGTTCTTC. It yields the protein CASSGTSGGNEQFF.

V is TRBV9 and J is TRBJ1-1; 7 bases align to TRBD1. The V gene's germline CDR1 is SGDLS and CDR2 YYNGEE. The V segment lost 0 bases and the J segment 7 bases; nucleotides outside the gene matches: 12. The length of the CDR3 is 16 residues. The CDR3: CASSVAKEGGEYEAFF. CDR3 sequence (DNA): TGTGCCAGCAGCGTAGCTAAGGAAGGGGGCGAATATGAAGCTTTCTTT.

The genes are TRBV28 and TRBJ1-2, with 10 bases identical to TRBD1. Germline trimming cut 5 bases from V and 1 base from J; bases unmatched to any gene: 7. Germline assignment: CDR1 MDHEN and CDR2 SYDVKM. The CDR3 contains 16 residues. Here the CDR3 DNA reads TGTGCCAGCAGTCCGTCCGGGACAGGGGTTAACTATGGCTACACCTTC. Translated, it gives CASSPSGTGVNYGYTF.

The chain employs TRBV28 and TRBJ2-1; D gene unclear. The V end was cut by 1 base, the J end by 6 bases, with 7 bases between. Per the germline V gene, CDR1 is MDHEN and CDR2 is SYDVKM. The CDR3 runs 13 residues. CDR3 region: CASSLSGFNEQFF. CDR3 nucleotide sequence: TGTGCCAGCAGTTTATCAGGTTTCAATGAGCAGTTCTTC.

This chain joins TRBV7-8 and TRBJ2-1; the match to TRBD2 covers 12 bases. The CDR3 is made up of 19 amino acids. CDR1 SGHVS and CDR2 FQNEAQ come from the germline V gene. The trim removed 4 bases at V and 5 bases at J, leaving 15 bases unmatched. Written as DNA, the CDR3 is TGTGCCAGCAGCTCCCCAGGACTAGCGGGAAAAAAGAAGGACAATGAGCAGTTCTTC. Protein: CASSSPGLAGKKKDNEQFF.

The chain carries TRBV5-1 and TRBJ1-2; 8 bases map to TRBD1. The CDR3 has 14 residues. Germline assignment: CDR1 SGHRS and CDR2 YFSETQ. V was clipped by 4 bases and J by 7 bases; unmatched bases: 9. The CDR3 DNA follows: TGCGCCAGCAGCGAGGGACAGGAGATACGTGGCTACACCTTC. Amino acids: CASSEGQEIRGYTF.